The clone carrying this TCR beta chain was counted only a few times. The sample belongs to a study of blood T cell repertoires in COVID-19. Study background: Samples taken during acute and convalescent COVID-19 were collected in the United States, Italy and Spain. T cells, B-cell-depleted T cells, or PBMCs supplied cDNA or gDNA.

Trimming took 1 base from V and 11 from J, leaving 11 bases between them. Looked up from germline, CDR1 is SGHTA and CDR2 is FQGNSA. CDR3 length: 12 residues. Profiled with immunoSEQ multiplex PCR; TCRdb holds only in-frame clones, not every one. The sample shows around 180,000 clones, approximately 80% of them seen only once. Recruits, aged roughly 18 to 95 years, lived in 25 or so US areas. Participants reported their clinical history, and cohort assignment relied on those reports. Sequencing was done on a sample of PBMCs or T cells enriched from blood (not recorded which). The rearrangement joins TRBV7-2 to TRBJ1-1, with D possibly TRBD1 on 5 matching bases. The source is a man aged 45-60 years who had recovered from COVID-19. CDR3 sequence reads: CASSLEAGRAFF. The CDR3 nucleotides read TGTGCCAGCAGCTTAGAGGCGGGACGCGCTTTCTTT. The whole variable domain, filled in from reference TRBV7-2 and TRBJ1-1, reads GAGVSQSPSNKVTEKGKDVELRCDPISGHTALYWYRQSLGQGLEFLIYFQGNSAPDKSGLPSDRFSAERTGGSVSTLTIQRTQQEDSAVYLCASSLEAGRAFFGQGTRLTVV.